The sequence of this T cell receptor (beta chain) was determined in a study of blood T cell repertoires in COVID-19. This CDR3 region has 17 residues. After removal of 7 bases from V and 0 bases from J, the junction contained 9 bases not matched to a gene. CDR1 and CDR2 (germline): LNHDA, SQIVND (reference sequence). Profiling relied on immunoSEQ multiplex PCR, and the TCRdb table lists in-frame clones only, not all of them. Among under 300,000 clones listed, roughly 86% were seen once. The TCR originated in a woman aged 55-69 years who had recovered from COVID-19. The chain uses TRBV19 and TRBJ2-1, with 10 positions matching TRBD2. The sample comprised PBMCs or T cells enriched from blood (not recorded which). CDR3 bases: TGTGCCAGTACCGTGGGACTAGCGTTTAGCTCCTACAATGAGCAGTTCTTC. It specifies CASTVGLAFSSYNEQFF.